Included here is one TCR beta chain sequence, with context. What antigen it recognizes has not been identified. Base qualities are not at hand, and no much larger clone is one base apart. From its cysteine to its phenylalanine, the CDR3 spans 12 amino acids. Only the CDR3 DNA is retained, 36 bases long and in frame from the first base. Taken from the germline V gene, the CDR1 and CDR2 loops are SGHRS and YFSETQ. V is reduced by 4 bases and J by 8 bases, leaving a spacing of 12 bases between them. Using the deep immunoSEQ assay, TCR CDR3 regions were amplified from genomic DNA by multiplex PCR. Genomic DNA extracted from each cell subset was distributed evenly over all wells of several immunoSEQ 96-well plates, and each plate served as one replicate. For sorted subsets, roughly 200 ng genomic DNA, equal to 25,000 to 35,000 T cell genomes, was loaded into each replicate PCR. Purified libraries were quantified with a Qubit 3.0 fluorometer, sized on a Bioanalyzer 2100, and re-quantified with the KAPA Library Quantification kit. Every immunoSEQ 96-well plate was sequenced on a dedicated single-read 150-cycle Illumina NextSeq 550 flow cell. The study's processing was this. The immunoSEQ output contained only junctional sequences without quality scores, so filtering could not match that applied to full-length reads. Sequences were annotated with PyIR, a Python wrapper for IgBLAST v1.9, using IMGT germline references to assign V/J genes and CDR3. Reads were removed for weak V/J assignments (E-value above 1e-6), missing CDR3, stop codons, out-of-frame junctions, or ambiguous translated residues. A V3J clonotype was defined by an identical inferred V gene, J gene, and CDR3 amino acid sequence. Percentage overlap between repertoires was calculated by dividing the number of shared unique clonotypes by the size of the smaller repertoire. Repertoire richness was assessed with RTK rarefaction, the Chao1 estimator, and Recon v2.1 estimates of unobserved clonotypes. OLGA was used to compute generation probabilities for all TCRbeta clonotypes that the gDNA method yielded from four donors. The table was pulled from immuneACCESS by TCRdb, which kept in-frame rearrangements only. Such tables lose some clones; where checked, under half of the loss comes from unresolved V genes, and the rest has no known cause. Clonal size and the V and J genes are those of that table, whereas D and trimming came from the DNA. Present in this sample are fewer than 1.8 million clones, approximately 98.5% of which were seen just once. The ten largest make up 0.3% to 0.45% of the sample.

The data belong to a study of shared clonotypes between healthy human individuals (TCRdb year 2020). Concerning the study at large: The cohort included three men and two women between 18 and 49 years of age. The study deeply sequenced blood TCR repertoires of about 5 healthy adults to estimate repertoire size and the extent of clonotype sharing between individuals. For each donor, CD4 naive and CD4 memory were each run on three plates, CD8 naive on two plates, and CD8 memory on one plate. Leukapheresis yielded between about 0.94 and 8.9 billion PBMCs per donor. To increase sequencing depth and limit assay-specific biases, TCR repertoire library preparation and sequencing were carried out by different laboratories using diverse techniques.

Paper-wide results and their limitations: Sampling was limited to blood, and TCR repertoires in tissue likely differ from TCR repertoires in blood. Pairwise subsampling indicated that sequencing depth was expected to affect the degree of clonotype sharing among donors. Because the study included only a small number of donors, the genetic and exposure-history diversity represented was limited. Higher generation probabilities were observed for clonotypes shared by all four sorted-subset donors than for non-shared clonotypes. About 5% of naive CD4, 3.5% of naive CD8, 2.3% of memory CD4, and 0.35% to 0.5% of memory CD8 clonotypes were shared across several donors. Rarefaction of sorted-subset datasets indicated incomplete sequencing despite the large sequencing depth. Naive subsets generally had larger estimated clonotype richness than memory subsets.

The donors were healthy, HIV-negative adults with no recently reported acute infections or vaccinations. Only Caucasian adults living in Nashville, Tennessee, USA were represented among the donors. CD4+ T cells were enriched through magnetic negative selection, after which naive cells were positively selected on CD45RA and the remaining negative fraction served as the memory subset. Blood was collected by leukapheresis, and PBMCs were isolated by Ficoll-Histopaque density gradient centrifugation and then cryopreserved in liquid nitrogen vapor phase. Analytical flow cytometry was used to check the purity and quantity of every magnetically sorted T cell population. Genomic DNA was isolated from every sorted fraction and measured by UV absorbance on a Nanodrop 2000c.

Sequencing was done on a sample of naive CD4+ T cells sorted from blood. The cell subset or site label here, explained by the study, means: CD45RA+ positively selected. The clonotype was recovered from a man aged 25 to 40 in good health. The receptor chain draws on TRBV5-1 and TRBJ1-2, and TRBD1 may be the D gene, going by 5 matching bases. The DNA reads TGCGCCAGCAGCGTGGGACTGGCGGGCTACACCTTC. It codes for CASSVGLAGYTF.